One and the same sample provided the 10 T cell receptor beta chains below, sequenced in a study of T cell repertoires in cytomegalovirus infection (dated by TCRdb to between 2018 and 2020). Per the publication, the treatment or condition label means: in vitro stimulation with specific CMV peptide epitopes to enrich CMV-specific T cells. Sequenced using an Illumina HiSeq 1500. TCRdb reprocessed the public reads (quality trimming at Q25 with fastp, clone calling with MiXCR) and kept in-frame beta chains. Rows are combined by CDR3 protein, so each entry shows the most common genes and DNA. This sample comprises about 740,000 distinct CDR3 sequences, around a third of them detected only once. About 18% of the sample lies in the top ten. The antigens of these receptors remain unknown. Here the sequenced sample was cultured PBMCs, taken from culture after CMV antigen stimulation. The receptors shown here come from a human donor in good health (CMV status not recorded). Some clones in this sample may be carry-over from other donors' samples.

This clonotype was seen a few times. The rearrangement links TRBV7-9 to TRBJ2-5; 8 nucleotides line up with TRBD2. The germline V gene has CDR1 SEHNR and CDR2 FQNEAQ (reference sequence). The CDR3 runs to 16 residues. V shed 2 bases, J shed 5 bases, and the junction held 10 bases outside the gene matches. CDR3 protein: CASSLWWSGSGETQYF. The DNA for the CDR3 is TGTGCCAGCAGCTTATGGTGGAGCGGGAGTGGCGAGACCCAGTACTTC.

Of note for this clonotype: Just one base apart from a much larger clone, this may be a read error. The chain links TRBV6-2 or TRBV6-3 to TRBJ2-7, with no clear D. The CDR3 runs 12 residues. Trimming took off 6 bases at V and 3 bases at J, with 9 bases between the two ends. Germline loops: CDR1 MNHEY, CDR2 SVGEGT. The CDR3 is CASSRAFYEQYF. The CDR3 DNA follows: TGTGCCAGCAGCCGGGCCTTCTACGAGCAGTACTTC.

CDR3 sequence: CAISGAVSTYEQYF. CDR3 in DNA: TGTGCCATCAGTGGGGCAGTGTCAACCTACGAGCAGTACTTC. The chain carries TRBV10-3 and TRBJ2-7; the D is unclear. Trimming removed 4 bases from V and 2 bases from J, with 12 bases in between. Per germline, CDR1 ENHRY and CDR2 SYGVKD. The CDR3 is 14 amino acids.

V is TRBV7-2 and J is TRBJ2-5; D is uncertain. With 3 bases removed from V and 1 base from J, the gap between germline ends came to 12 bases. The CDR3 runs to 15 residues. The germline CDR1 and CDR2 sequences are SGHTA and FQGNSA. The CDR3, as DNA: TGTGCCAGCAGCTTGTGGTGGTGGGGCCAAGAGACCCAGTACTTC. It specifies CASSLWWWGQETQYF.

About this clonotype itself: A much larger clone lies one base from this, so it may be a read error. The genes are TRBV7-2 and TRBJ2-5; D is perhaps TRBD1 (5 bases). V was trimmed by 7 bases and J by 9 bases, leaving 18 bases between them. This CDR3 has 13 residues. Germline CDR1 and CDR2: SGHTA and FQGNSA. The DNA for the CDR3 is TGTGCCAGCATCTCAAGCCGACTGGGGCCCCAGTACTTC. Protein product: CASISSRLGPQYF. Filled out from reference TRBV7-2 and TRBJ2-5, the complete variable domain reads GAGVSQSPSNKVTEKGKDVELRCDPISGHTALYWYRQSLGQGLEFLIYFQGNSAPDKSGLPSDRFSAERTGGSVSTLTIQRTQQEDSAVYLCASISSRLGPQYFGPGTRLLVL.

This clonotype was seen a handful of times. The chain has TRBV20-1 and TRBJ2-3; 9 nucleotides agree with TRBD2. The CDR3 runs to 14 residues. With 3 bases clipped from V and 5 bases from J, the junction kept 6 bases outside the gene matches. The germline V gene encodes CDR1 DFQATT and CDR2 SNEGSKA (reference sequence). The CDR3 loop reads CSASVAGVEDTQYF. The CDR3 bases are TGCAGTGCTAGTGTAGCGGGAGTAGAAGATACGCAGTATTTT.

V and J are TRBV7-2 and TRBJ2-3, with no clear D. The CDR3 contains 15 residues. Germline assignment: CDR1 SGHTA and CDR2 FQGNSA. Trimming stripped 3 bases from V and 5 bases from J, with 15 bases between. The CDR3 reads CASSLVQRIGDTQYF. The CDR3 bases are TGTGCCAGCAGCTTGGTTCAAAGAATTGGAGATACGCAGTATTTT. The variable domain in full, completed from reference TRBV7-2 and TRBJ2-3, reads GAGVSQSPSNKVTEKGKDVELRCDPISGHTALYWYRQSLGQGLEFLIYFQGNSAPDKSGLPSDRFSAERTGGSVSTLTIQRTQQEDSAVYLCASSLVQRIGDTQYFGPGTRLTVL.

The chain carries TRBV2 and TRBJ2-1; 7 bases are shared with TRBD1. Germline CDR1 reads SNHLY; CDR2 reads FYNNEI. The CDR3 runs to 12 residues. Unmatched junction bases numbered 2, after V lost 5 bases and J lost 7 bases. CDR3 nucleotides: TGTGCCAGCAGTAGGGACAGTAATGAGCAGTTCTTC. It translates to CASSRDSNEQFF.

There are a few counts of this clonotype. The rearrangement links TRBV6-2 or TRBV6-3 to TRBJ2-7; no definite D call. The CDR3 spans 13 residues. Trimming cost V 4 bases and J 5 bases, with 12 bases left between them. From germline, CDR1 is MNHEY and CDR2 SVGEGT. DNA for the CDR3: TGTGCCAGCAGTTCACAGCGTGAGAACGAGCAGTACTTC. This encodes CASSSQRENEQYF.

A few counts support this clonotype. The chain links TRBV6-1 to TRBJ1-1; 8 nucleotides match TRBD1. Germline CDR1 and CDR2: MNHNS and SASEGT. Trimming took 5 bases from V and 4 from J; bases not matched to a gene: 6. This CDR3 has 14 amino acids. As DNA, the CDR3 is TGTGCCAGCAGTCGACAGGGGTCGGTCACTGAAGCTTTCTTT. Translated: CASSRQGSVTEAFF.